This T cell receptor beta chain was profiled in a study of blood T cell repertoires in COVID-19 (dated by TCRdb to between 2020 and 2021). About the investigation overall: For ImmuneRACE Cohort 3, a participant was defined as recovered based on two consecutive negative NP/OP PCR tests, clearance by a healthcare professional, or resolution of symptoms. Samples from collaborators originated in the United States, Italy and Spain and spanned both the acute and convalescent phases of COVID-19. The material from the prospective study consisted of cDNA or gDNA derived from T cells, B-cell-depleted T cells, or PBMCs. Deeply sampled blood TCRbeta repertoires from subjects exposed to, actively infected with, or recovered from COVID-19 were included in the dataset. A freely available public database, intended as a resource for researchers studying the immune response to SARS-CoV-2, is where the repertoires were released. Samples were obtained from the ongoing ImmuneRACE study (first 160 participants) and from over 1,000 subjects provided by 6 global collaborators. Nearly every sample came with metadata listing a de-identified subject ID, COVID-19 status, age in years and sex. Where HLA class I and class II types were available, the types were taken from metadata supplied by the sample provider, not from assay-based typing. The paper's findings and limits, for the study overall: The quantity of clinical and demographic metadata differed by source and by participant and was supplied without curation.

The immunoSEQ Assay, a bias-controlled multiplex PCR, was used to amplify TCRbeta CDR3 regions from genomic DNA. The authors processed their data as follows. The number of nucleated cells in each sample was estimated by amplification of reference gene primers within the assay. Sequence reads were collapsed and filtered to measure the absolute abundance of every unique TCRbeta CDR3 rearrangement. For each sample, productive Simpson clonality was calculated as the square root of Simpson's diversity index over productive rearrangements. The table was pulled from immuneACCESS by TCRdb, which kept in-frame rearrangements only. Such tables lose some clones; where checked, under half of the loss comes from unresolved V genes, and the rest has no known cause. V, J and clone size are those of that table, while D and trimming were read from the DNA. The sample table holds around 360,000 clones, of which around 87% were seen once. In total, the top ten clones hold approximately 1.8% of the sample.

According to the germline V gene (reference sequence), CDR1 reads SGHNT and CDR2 reads YYREEE. The CDR3 measures 13 amino acids from cysteine to phenylalanine. The only DNA kept is the CDR3, 39 bases in frame from the first base. Trimming costs V 4 bases and J 16 bases, and their ends lie 18 bases apart. This clone was detected a few times. This clone's antigen is unknown. Base qualities are not provided; no much larger clone lies one nucleotide away. Enrolling through a virtual design, the prospective study's participants ranged in age from about 18 to 89 years and lived across 24 United States geographic areas. In the prospective study, participants were assigned to cohorts based on the clinical history participants reported in a screening survey and a study questionnaire. In the prospective study, whole blood, serum and a nasopharyngeal or oropharyngeal swab were collected from each participant by mobile phlebotomists. Participants in the prospective study had the option to provide additional blood draws and questionnaires over a 2-month period. Blood samples from the prospective study were shipped frozen or at room temperature prior to DNA extraction.

The rearrangement joined TRBV5-4 to TRBJ1-6, and perhaps TRBD1 as D gene, on 6 matching bases. This clonotype was sampled from a man in his forties or fifties in a cohort exposed to, infected with or recovered from COVID-19 (not recorded which). The source material was PBMCs or T cells enriched from blood (not recorded which). Read as DNA, the sequence is TGTGCCAGCAGCGATTCCACAGGGAGAGGGCTCCACTTT. Translated, this is CASSDSTGRGLHF.